This T cell receptor (beta chain) emerged from a study of blood T cell repertoires in COVID-19. Turning to the study itself: Spain, Italy and the United States supplied samples that represented acute and convalescent COVID-19. PBMCs, B-cell-depleted T cells, or T cells provided the cDNA or gDNA that made up the material.

Original processing notes: The assay estimated nucleated cells by amplifying reference gene primers. The data were produced by immunoSEQ multiplex PCR, yet TCRdb's version contains in-frame clones alone and is incomplete. V and J calls and clone size are given by that table; D and trimming were obtained from the DNA. There are some 140,000 clones in the sample; roughly 78% occur only once, and 3% to 4.5% lies in the top ten. This clone has a single count. The CDR3 contains 12 residues. The germline V gene has CDR1 LNHDA and CDR2 SQIVND (reference sequence). V was trimmed by 8 bases and J by 1 base, leaving 6 bases between them.

This sequence originates from a man aged 55 to 70 with acute or convalescent COVID-19. The sequenced sample consisted of peripheral blood. J is TRBJ1-5 and V is TRBV19; D may be TRBD1 (6 bases). Written as DNA, the CDR3 is TGTGCCAGTGGACAGAGCAATCAGCCCCAGCATTTT. Protein product: CASGQSNQPQHF.